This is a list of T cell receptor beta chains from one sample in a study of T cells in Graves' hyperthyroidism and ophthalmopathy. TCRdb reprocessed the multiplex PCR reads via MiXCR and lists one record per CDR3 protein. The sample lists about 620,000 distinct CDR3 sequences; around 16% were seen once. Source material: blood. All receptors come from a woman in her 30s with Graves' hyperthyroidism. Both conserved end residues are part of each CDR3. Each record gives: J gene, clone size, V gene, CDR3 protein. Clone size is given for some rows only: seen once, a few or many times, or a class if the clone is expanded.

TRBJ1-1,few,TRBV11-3,CASSLDSRASGNTEAFF
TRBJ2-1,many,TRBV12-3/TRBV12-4,CASSLRTSGRAWNEQFF
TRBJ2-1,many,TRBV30,CAWRTGGDNEQFF
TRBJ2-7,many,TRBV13,CASSLESAYEQYF
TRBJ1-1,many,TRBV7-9,CASSSDYKNTEAFF
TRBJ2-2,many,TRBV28,CASSPPTTGELFF
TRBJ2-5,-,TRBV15,CATSSGGETQYF
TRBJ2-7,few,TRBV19,CASSIDRLARGEQYF
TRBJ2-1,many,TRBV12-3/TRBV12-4,CASSIRGINEQFF
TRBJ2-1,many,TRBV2,CASSERGYNEQFF
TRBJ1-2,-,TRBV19,CASSTTGGLNYGYTF
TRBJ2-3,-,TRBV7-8,CASSPDPIRTDTQYF
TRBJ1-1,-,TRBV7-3,CASSLIRGRHTEAFF
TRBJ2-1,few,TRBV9,CASSVGGEFYNEQFF
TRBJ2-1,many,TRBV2,CASSSISGRATYNEQFF
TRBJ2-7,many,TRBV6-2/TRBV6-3,CASSPSGRGGEQYF
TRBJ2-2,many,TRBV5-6,CASSSGLLTGELFF
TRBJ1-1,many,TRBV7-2,CASSLGIKGTEAFF
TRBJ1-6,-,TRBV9,CASSTQGTLDSPLHF
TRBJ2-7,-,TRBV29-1,CSVDMGGYEQYF
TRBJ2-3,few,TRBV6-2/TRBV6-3,CASTRASEPDTQYF
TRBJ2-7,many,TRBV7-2,CASSLVVGGAYEQYF
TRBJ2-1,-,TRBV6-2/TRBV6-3,CASWEVHEQFF
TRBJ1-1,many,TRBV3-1,CASSQSGTLEAFF
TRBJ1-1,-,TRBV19,CASSARIGTGKTEAFF
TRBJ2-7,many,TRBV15,CATSPNLGGYEQYF
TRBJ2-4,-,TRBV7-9,CASRERGRDIQYF
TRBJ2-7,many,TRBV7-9,CASSDPGLATYEQYF
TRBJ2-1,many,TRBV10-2,CASRGSGVNEQFF
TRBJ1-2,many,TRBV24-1,CATSEGQTLNLDGYTF
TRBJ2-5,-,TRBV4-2,CASSQQRNIQRQETQYF
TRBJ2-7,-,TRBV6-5,CASSYSSNYEQYF
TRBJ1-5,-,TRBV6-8,CASSYVSGCSSNQPQHF
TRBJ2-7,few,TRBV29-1,CSVGSGRRDYEQYF
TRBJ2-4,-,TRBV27,CASGYYGTSLAKNIQYF
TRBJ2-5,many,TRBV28,CASSESQGTLVETQYF
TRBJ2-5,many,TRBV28,CASSFPSGRVDQETQYF
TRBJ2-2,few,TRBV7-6,CASSPREAPGELFF
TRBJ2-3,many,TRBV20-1,CSAERGTSSTDTQYF
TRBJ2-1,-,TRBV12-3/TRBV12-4,CASSFFSGGGGGEQFF
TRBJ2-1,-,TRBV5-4,CASSHGQGKDEQFF
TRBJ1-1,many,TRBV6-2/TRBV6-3,CASSLPTGWAFF
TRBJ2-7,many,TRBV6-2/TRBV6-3,CASSYAGVGYEQYF
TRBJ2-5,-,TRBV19,CASSMGLGGGPRETQYF
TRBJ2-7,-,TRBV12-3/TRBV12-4,CASSLYFGTGYF
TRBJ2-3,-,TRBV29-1,CSISTDTQYF
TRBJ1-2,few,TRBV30,CAWSPPGTGVPLYGYTF
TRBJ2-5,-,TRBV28,CASSGGDSLETQYF
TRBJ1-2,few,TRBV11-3,CASSAGQRSNYGYTF
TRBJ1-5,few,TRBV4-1,CASSQGTYSNQPQHF
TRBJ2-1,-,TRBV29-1,CSISGTSHNEQFF
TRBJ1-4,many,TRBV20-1,CSATIGTGRSNEKLFF
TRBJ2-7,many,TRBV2,CASSAPGALYEQYF
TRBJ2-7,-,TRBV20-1,CSALDRARSYEQYF